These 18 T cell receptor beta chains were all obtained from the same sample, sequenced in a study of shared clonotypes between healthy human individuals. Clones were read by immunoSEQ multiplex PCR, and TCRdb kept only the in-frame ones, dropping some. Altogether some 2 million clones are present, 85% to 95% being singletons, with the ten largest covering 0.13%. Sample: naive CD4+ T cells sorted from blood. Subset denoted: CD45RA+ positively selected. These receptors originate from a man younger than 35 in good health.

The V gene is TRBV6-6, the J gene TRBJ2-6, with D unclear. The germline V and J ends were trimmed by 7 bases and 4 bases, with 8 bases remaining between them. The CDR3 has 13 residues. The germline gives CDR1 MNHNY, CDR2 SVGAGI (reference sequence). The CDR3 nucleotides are TGTGCCAGCACCCCCACCGGGGCCAACGTCCTGACTTTC. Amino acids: CASTPTGANVLTF.

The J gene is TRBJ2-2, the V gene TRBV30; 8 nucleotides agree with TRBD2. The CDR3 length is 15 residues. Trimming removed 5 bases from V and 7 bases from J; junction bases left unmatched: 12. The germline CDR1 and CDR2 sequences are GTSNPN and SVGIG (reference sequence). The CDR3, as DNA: TGTGCCTGGGGCAGACAAGCGGGGGTTTACGGGGAGCTGTTTTTT. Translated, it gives CAWGRQAGVYGELFF.

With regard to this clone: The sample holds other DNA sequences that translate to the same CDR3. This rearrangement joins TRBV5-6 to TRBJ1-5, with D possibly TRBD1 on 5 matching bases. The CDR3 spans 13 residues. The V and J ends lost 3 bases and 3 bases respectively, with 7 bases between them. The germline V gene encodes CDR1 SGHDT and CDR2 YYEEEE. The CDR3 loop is CASSWGVNQPQHF. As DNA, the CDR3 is TGTGCCAGCAGCTGGGGGGTCAATCAGCCCCAGCATTTT.

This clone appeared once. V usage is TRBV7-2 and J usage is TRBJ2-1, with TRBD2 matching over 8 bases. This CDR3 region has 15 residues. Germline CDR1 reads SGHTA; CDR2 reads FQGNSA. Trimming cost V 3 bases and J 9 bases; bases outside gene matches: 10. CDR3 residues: CASSLVTSGAGEQFF. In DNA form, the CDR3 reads TGTGCCAGCAGCTTGGTAACTAGCGGTGCGGGTGAGCAGTTCTTC.

The DNA for the CDR3 is TGTGCCAGCAGCTTGGTTACAGGGCAGGTGGGACGCGAGCAGTACTTC. The encoded protein is CASSLVTGQVGREQYF. J is TRBJ2-7 and V is TRBV5-5, with D tentatively TRBD1 (6 bases). The V gene's germline CDR1 is SGHKS and CDR2 YYEKEE (reference sequence). The CDR3 extends over 16 amino acids. V was pared by 0 bases and J by 6 bases, with 19 bases between.

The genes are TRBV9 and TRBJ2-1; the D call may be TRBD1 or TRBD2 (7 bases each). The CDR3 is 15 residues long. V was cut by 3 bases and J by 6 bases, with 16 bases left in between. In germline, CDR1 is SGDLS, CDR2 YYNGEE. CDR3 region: CASSERGQKGNEQFF. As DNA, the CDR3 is TGTGCCAGCAGCGAGCGGGGACAGAAAGGCAATGAGCAGTTCTTC.

CDR3 in DNA: TGTGCCAGCGCCCCAGGGGGACAAGAAAAACTGTTTTTT. Translated, it gives CASAPGGQEKLFF. This sequence joins TRBV25-1 and TRBJ1-4; TRBD1 matches at 7 bases. Germline lookup yields CDR1 MGHDK and CDR2 SYGVNS. J lost 8 bases, V lost 8 bases, and 8 bases had no gene match. The CDR3 covers 13 residues.

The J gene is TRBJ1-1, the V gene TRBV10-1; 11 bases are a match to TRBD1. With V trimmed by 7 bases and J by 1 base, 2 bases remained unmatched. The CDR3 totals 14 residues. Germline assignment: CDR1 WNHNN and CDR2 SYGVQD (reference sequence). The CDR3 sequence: CASKGQGANTEAFF. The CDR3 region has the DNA TGCGCCAGCAAAGGACAGGGGGCGAACACTGAAGCTTTCTTT.

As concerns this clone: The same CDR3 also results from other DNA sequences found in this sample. The CDR3 region has the DNA TGTGCCAGCTCCGGGACAGCGAACACTGAAGCTTTCTTT. It yields the protein CASSGTANTEAFF. V gene TRBV7-2 combines with J gene TRBJ1-1, with 7 bases that match TRBD1. The germline V gene has CDR1 SGHTA and CDR2 FQGNSA. The V and J ends lost 8 bases and 1 base, in that order; junction bases with no gene match: 4. The CDR3 sequence is 13 residues long.

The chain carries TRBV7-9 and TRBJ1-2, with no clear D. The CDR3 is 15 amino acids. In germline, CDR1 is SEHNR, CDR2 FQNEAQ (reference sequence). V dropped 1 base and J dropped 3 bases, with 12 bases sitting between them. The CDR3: CASSLVFSVDYGYTF. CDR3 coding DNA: TGTGCCAGCAGCTTAGTGTTCAGCGTTGACTATGGCTACACCTTC.

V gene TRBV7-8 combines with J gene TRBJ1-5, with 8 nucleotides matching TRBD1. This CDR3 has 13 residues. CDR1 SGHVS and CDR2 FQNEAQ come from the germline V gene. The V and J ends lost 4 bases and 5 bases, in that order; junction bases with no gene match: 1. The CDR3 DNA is TGTGCCAGCAGCTCGACAGGGGATCAGCCCCAGCATTTT. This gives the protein CASSSTGDQPQHF.

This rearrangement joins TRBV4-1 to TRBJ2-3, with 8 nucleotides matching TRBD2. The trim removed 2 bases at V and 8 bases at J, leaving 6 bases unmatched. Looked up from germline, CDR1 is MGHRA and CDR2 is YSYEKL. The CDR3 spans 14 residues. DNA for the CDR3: TGCGCCAGCAGCCAACGGGAGGGCCCTGTTACGCAGTATTTT. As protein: CASSQREGPVTQYF.

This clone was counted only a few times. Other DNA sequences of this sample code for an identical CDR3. CDR3 nucleotides: TGTGCCAGCAGTCGGACTAGCGGGAGCTACGAGCAGTACTTC. This gives the protein CASSRTSGSYEQYF. This chain joins TRBV6-1 and TRBJ2-7; TRBD2 agrees at 13 bases. Germline lookup yields CDR1 MNHNS and CDR2 SASEGT. There are 14 residues in the CDR3. The junction had 1 base not matched to a gene; V was cut back by 5 bases and J by 3 bases.

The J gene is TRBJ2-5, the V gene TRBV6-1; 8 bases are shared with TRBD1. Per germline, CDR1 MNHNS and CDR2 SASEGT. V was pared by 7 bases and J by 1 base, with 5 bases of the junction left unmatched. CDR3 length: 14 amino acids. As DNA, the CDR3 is TGTGCCAGCATACCGGGACAGGTCCAAGAGACCCAGTACTTC. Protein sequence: CASIPGQVQETQYF.

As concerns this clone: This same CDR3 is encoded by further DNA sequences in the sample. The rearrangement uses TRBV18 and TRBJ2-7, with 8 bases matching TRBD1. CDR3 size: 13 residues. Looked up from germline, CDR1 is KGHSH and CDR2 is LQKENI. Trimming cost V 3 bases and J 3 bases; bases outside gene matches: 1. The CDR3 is CASSPTGGYEQYF. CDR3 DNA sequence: TGTGCCAGCTCACCTACAGGGGGCTACGAGCAGTACTTC.

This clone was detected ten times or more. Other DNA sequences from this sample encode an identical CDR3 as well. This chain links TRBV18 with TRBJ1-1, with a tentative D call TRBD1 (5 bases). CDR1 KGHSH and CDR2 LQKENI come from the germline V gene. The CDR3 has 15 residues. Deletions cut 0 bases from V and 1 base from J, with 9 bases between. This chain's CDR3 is CASSPPTGSNTEAFF. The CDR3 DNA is TGTGCCAGCTCACCACCCACAGGCTCGAACACTGAAGCTTTCTTT.

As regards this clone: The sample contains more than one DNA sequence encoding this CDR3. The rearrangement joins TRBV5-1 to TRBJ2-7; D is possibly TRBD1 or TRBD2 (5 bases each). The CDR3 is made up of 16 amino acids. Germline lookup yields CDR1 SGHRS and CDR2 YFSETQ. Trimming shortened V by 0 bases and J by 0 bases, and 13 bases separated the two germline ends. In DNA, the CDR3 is TGCGCCAGCAGCTTGGGGGGGACGGTTAGCTCCTACGAGCAGTACTTC. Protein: CASSLGGTVSSYEQYF.

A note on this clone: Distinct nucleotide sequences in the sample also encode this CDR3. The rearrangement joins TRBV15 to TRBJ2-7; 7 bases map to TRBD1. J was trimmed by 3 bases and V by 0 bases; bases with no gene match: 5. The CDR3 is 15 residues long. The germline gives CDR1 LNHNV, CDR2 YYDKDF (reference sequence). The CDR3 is CATSRDRDRYYEQYF. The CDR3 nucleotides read TGTGCCACCAGCAGAGACAGGGACAGATACTACGAGCAGTACTTC.